The 25 T cell receptor delta chains in this list originate from one sample, sequenced in a study of gamma-delta chains in newborns, infants, children (dated by TCRdb to the late 2010s). Sequenced using an Illumina MiSeq. After TCRdb called clones again from the public reads with CATT, rows with identical DNA were merged. Within this sample are 1,500 to 2,000 delta-chain clones, with roughly 41% of them counted one time only. Roughly 16% of the sample is held by the ten biggest clonotypes. What was sequenced was blood. The receptors originated from a child who had a fever.

The gene calls are TRDV2 and TRDJ1, with TRDD3 matching over 12 bases. This CDR3 contains 19 residues. Germline V CDR1 and CDR2: GEAIGNYY, EKD. Losses at the gene ends were 4 bases for V and 0 bases for J; bases not matched to a gene: 14. The CDR3 loop reads CACEALGLGDTSYTDKLIF. CDR3 in DNA: TGTGCCTGTGAGGCTTTAGGACTGGGGGATACCTCGTACACCGATAAACTCATCTTT.

Regarding this clone: A read error is possible here, since a much larger clone lies one base away. The identical CDR3 is also encoded by other nucleotide sequences in the sample. This chain links TRDV2 with TRDJ1; a weak D match, TRDD3 (6 bases). Germline CDR1 and CDR2: GEAIGNYY and EKD. The CDR3 has 13 residues. The CDR3 protein is CACDEIRTDKLIF. DNA for the CDR3: TGTGCCTGTGACGAGATACGCACCGACAAACTCATCTTT.

The CDR3 reads CALGELGETDKLIF. The DNA for the CDR3 is TGTGCTCTTGGGGAACTAGGGGAGACCGATAAACTCATCTTT. The chain uses TRDV1 and TRDJ1; a weak D match, TRDD3 (5 bases). V dropped 0 bases and J dropped 2 bases, with 7 bases sitting between them. The CDR3 totals 14 residues. The germline V gene encodes CDR1 TSWWSYY and CDR2 QGS.

This clone came up a few times. The likely explanation is a read error, given a far larger clone one base away. The same CDR3 is also encoded by other DNA sequences in this sample. Written as DNA, the CDR3 is TGTGCTCTTGGGGAAGTCCGGGTCCCCGATAAGCTCATCTTT. This sequence encodes CALGEVRVPDKLIF. The chain carries TRDV1 and TRDJ1; no definite D call. The CDR3 consists of 14 residues. Germline values: CDR1 TSWWSYY, CDR2 QGS.

The CDR3 region has the DNA TGTGCCTGTGACAGTCTGGTGGGGGGGTTATCGGGGGATGGCGATAAACTCATCTTT. As protein: CACDSLVGGLSGDGDKLIF. The gene calls are TRDV2 and TRDJ1; 7 bases are shared with TRDD3. Per germline, CDR1 GEAIGNYY and CDR2 EKD. The CDR3 is 19 residues long. Trimming cost V 2 bases and J 4 bases; bases outside gene matches: 21.

This clone appeared a few times. Other DNA sequences in this sample translate to the same CDR3. The J gene is TRDJ1, the V gene TRDV2, with 11 positions matching TRDD3. CDR1 is GEAIGNYY and CDR2 is EKD in the germline V gene. CDR3 length: 20 amino acids. V lost 0 bases and J lost 2; bases outside the gene matches: 16. CDR3 protein: CACDTVMGDTRVGSTDKLIF. The DNA for the CDR3 is TGTGCCTGTGACACCGTGATGGGGGATACGCGTGTAGGTAGTACCGATAAACTCATCTTT.

This clone has just a few counts. A read error may account for a junction end that differs from germline. At the DNA level, this CDR3 is encoded by other sequences in the same sample as well. The V call is TRDV2, the J call TRDJ3, with 9 bases lining up with TRDD3. CDR3 length: 21 amino acids. Germline V lookup: CDR1 GEAIGNYY, CDR2 EKD. The CDR3 is CACDTGTGGSLTSWDTRQMFF. CDR3 in DNA: TGTGCCTGTGACACGGGTACTGGGGGAAGCCTGACCTCCTGGGACACCCGACAGATGTTCTTC.

Regarding this clone: A far larger clone differs by one base, so this is likely a read error. The V gene is TRDV1, the J gene TRDJ1; D is ambiguous. V lost 2 bases and J 3 bases, leaving 10 bases between the germline ends. CDR1 is TSWWSYY, CDR2 QGS, per germline. The length of the CDR3 is 14 residues. The CDR3: CALGEVRVSDKLIF. The CDR3 nucleotides read TGTGCTCTTGGGGAAGTCCGGGTCTCCGATAAACTCATCTTT.

The chain has TRDV2 and TRDJ1, with a possible D match to TRDD3 (5 bases). CDR1 and CDR2 from the germline V gene are GEAIGNYY and EKD. The CDR3 extends over 15 amino acids. Trimming removed 3 bases at V and 1 base at J, with 14 bases between. The chain's CDR3 is CACDPPGAPTDKLIF. The DNA of the CDR3 is TGTGCCTGTGACCCACCGGGGGCTCCCACCGATAAACTCATCTTT.

Points on this clone: The same CDR3 can be traced to other DNA sequences in this sample. The chain combines TRDV2 with TRDJ1, with 8 bases aligning to TRDD3. The V gene end was trimmed by 3 bases and the J gene end by 0 bases; junction bases not matched to a gene: 8. This CDR3 contains 16 residues. Looked up from germline, CDR1 is GEAIGNYY and CDR2 is EKD. CDR3 sequence reads: CACDRLGAPYTDKLIF. The CDR3 region has the DNA TGTGCCTGTGACCGACTGGGGGCTCCGTACACCGATAAACTCATCTTT.

The CDR3 is CACDTVPGSLPKTGGWSKLIF. The CDR3 DNA follows: TGTGCCTGTGACACCGTCCCAGGTTCACTTCCCAAGACTGGGGGATGGTCGAAACTCATCTTT. The V gene is TRDV2, the J gene TRDJ1; 10 nucleotides line up with TRDD3. CDR3 length equals 21 residues. After removal of 0 bases from V and 8 bases from J, the junction contained 26 bases not matched to a gene. Germline-derived CDR1 and CDR2 are GEAIGNYY and EKD.

Only a few counts were recorded for this clone. The sample contains more than one DNA sequence encoding this CDR3. The chain combines TRDV2 with TRDJ1, with 9 bases matching TRDD3. Unmatched junction bases numbered 19, after V lost 0 bases and J lost 0 bases. Per germline, CDR1 GEAIGNYY and CDR2 EKD. This CDR3 comprises 21 residues. The CDR3 DNA follows: TGTGCCTGTGACACCGTGGAAACTGGGGGAGCTCCTCCTTTGTACACCGATAAACTCATCTTT. As protein: CACDTVETGGAPPLYTDKLIF.

The chain recombines TRDV2 with TRDJ1; 10 nucleotides agree with TRDD3. The CDR3 covers 15 residues. V lost 1 base and J lost 4; bases outside the gene matches: 5. Per germline, CDR1 GEAIGNYY and CDR2 EKD. CDR3 amino acids: CACDTLGDKVDKLIF. In DNA, the CDR3 is TGTGCCTGTGACACGCTGGGGGATAAGGTCGATAAACTCATCTTT.

Regarding this clone: A much larger clonotype is one base distant, so this may be a read error. The chain has TRDV2 and TRDJ1; 12 nucleotides align to TRDD3. The germline gives CDR1 GEAIGNYY, CDR2 EKD. This CDR3 is built from 19 residues. V shed 6 bases and J 0 bases; nucleotides not matched to a gene: 16. CDR3 in DNA: TGTGCCTGTAACCCCGTTCTGGGGGATACGCCACTCTACACCGATAAACTCATCTTT. It encodes CACNPVLGDTPLYTDKLIF.

Concerning this clone: At one of its ends the junction is not consistent with the germline gene, which may arise from a read error. Additional DNA sequences in this sample encode the identical CDR3. The CDR3 reads CARDSLMGGITDKLIF. CDR3 nucleotide sequence: TGTGCCCGTGACTCCTTGATGGGGGGTATTACCGATAAACTGATCTTT. The V gene is TRDV2, the J gene TRDJ1; D might be TRDD3 (6 bases). This CDR3 comprises 16 residues. Per the germline V gene, CDR1 is GEAIGNYY and CDR2 is EKD.

Regarding this clone: In the same sample, other DNA sequences code for this CDR3. The CDR3 coding sequence is TGTGCCTGTGACGCTTTACTAGGGGATACCGATAAACTCATCTTT. It is translated as CACDALLGDTDKLIF. The chain employs TRDV2 and TRDJ1; the D gene is possibly TRDD3 (6 bases). This CDR3 has 15 residues. The germline V gene has CDR1 GEAIGNYY and CDR2 EKD. With 3 bases removed from V and 2 bases from J, the gap between germline ends came to 15 bases.

The gene calls are TRDV2 and TRDJ1; D perhaps matches TRDD3 (5 bases). V gave up 0 bases and J gave up 0 bases, with 16 bases separating them. Germline CDR1 and CDR2: GEAIGNYY and EKD. This CDR3 region has 17 residues. The CDR3 coding sequence is TGTGCCTGTGACACCGTTTCTAAGGGATGGAACACCGATAAACTCATCTTT. Residues: CACDTVSKGWNTDKLIF.

A note on this clone: This clone may be a read error of a much larger clone one base away. The chain employs TRDV2 and TRDJ1; TRDD3 aligns across 11 bases. The CDR3 runs 22 residues. The germline gives CDR1 GEAIGNYY, CDR2 EKD. CDR3 coding DNA: TGTGCCTGTGACACCCTAGGCGTGGCTGGGGGATACTCCAGGCCCAACACCGATAAACCCATCTTT. This codes for CACDTLGVAGGYSRPNTDKPIF.

This clone was counted a few times. The chain combines TRDV2 with TRDJ1; 7 bases match TRDD3. Germline V gives CDR1 GEAIGNYY, CDR2 EKD. With 4 bases clipped from V and 0 bases from J, the junction kept 4 bases outside the gene matches. There are 14 residues in the CDR3. The CDR3 DNA sequence: TGTGCCTGTGATCCACTGGGGAACACCGATAAACTCATCTTT. Encoded protein: CACDPLGNTDKLIF.

The table lists this clone with a few counts. The V call is TRDV2, the J call TRDJ3, with TRDD3 identical over 9 bases. CDR1 is GEAIGNYY, CDR2 EKD, per germline. The CDR3 is made up of 19 amino acids. After removal of 0 bases from V and 0 bases from J, the junction contained 5 bases not matched to a gene. In DNA form, the CDR3 reads TGTGCCTGTGACACCACTGGGGGAATCCCCTCCTGGGACACCCGACAGATGTTTTTC. It yields the protein CACDTTGGIPSWDTRQMFF.

The chain combines TRDV2 with TRDJ2; D remains unclear. The CDR3 totals 18 residues. CDR1 is GEAIGNYY, CDR2 EKD, per germline. Trimming took 0 bases from V and 11 from J, leaving 27 bases between them. CDR3 region: CACDTVEGGPKASVQLFF. The CDR3 coding sequence is TGTGCCTGTGACACCGTGGAGGGAGGCCCAAAAGCCTCCGTGCAACTCTTCTTT.

In this sample, this clone turned up once. The rearrangement joins TRDV2 to TRDJ1; a weak D match, TRDD3 (7 bases). The CDR3 contains 23 residues. CDR1 GEAIGNYY and CDR2 EKD come from the germline V gene. V lost 3 bases, J lost 0 bases, and 37 bases lay in between. The CDR3 sequence is CACDRIISYTDNTGVRNTDKLIF. CDR3 nucleotides: TGTGCCTGTGACCGAATAATATCCTACACTGATAATACTGGGGTTCGAAACACCGATAAACTCATCTTT.

The chain links TRDV2 to TRDJ1, with a weak D call TRDD3 (5 bases). The CDR3 loop spans 17 amino acids. The germline V and J ends were trimmed by 0 bases and 4 bases, with 20 bases remaining between them. Germline CDR1 and CDR2: GEAIGNYY and EKD. This chain's CDR3 is CACDTLGSDAGHDKLIF. CDR3 bases: TGTGCCTGTGACACCTTGGGGAGCGACGCCGGACACGATAAACTCATCTTT.

This clone showed up just a few times. The junction departs from the called germline gene at one end, perhaps through a read error. The same CDR3 arises from other DNA sequences in this sample as well. V is TRDV2 and J is TRDJ1; the D is unclear. The CDR3 is 16 amino acids. In germline, CDR1 is GEAIGNYY, CDR2 EKD. Here the CDR3 reads CACDTIIPRAGDKLIF. The CDR3 region has the DNA TGTGCATGTGACACCATAATACCTCGGGCGGGGGATAAACTCATCTTT.

The chain carries TRDV2 and TRDJ1, with 11 bases matching TRDD3. Trimming took 2 bases from V and 3 from J; bases not matched to a gene: 4. Germline CDR1 and CDR2: GEAIGNYY and EKD. The CDR3 has 15 residues. The CDR3 DNA reads TGTGCCTGTGACAACCTGGGGGATACCCCCGATAAACTCATCTTT. The encoded protein is CACDNLGDTPDKLIF.